This T cell receptor (beta chain) comes out of a study of control samples from healthy donors and cancer patients. Germline CDR1 is SEHNR and CDR2 is FQNEAQ (reference sequence). V was pared by 1 base and J by 7 bases, with 16 bases between. This CDR3 spans 15 amino acids. The assay was immunoSEQ multiplex PCR, and TCRdb's table has in-frame clones only and misses some. The repertoire holds around 190,000 clones, with approximately 94% as singletons. This clonotype was sampled from a young man in good health. The specimen was blood. The chain has TRBV7-9 and TRBJ1-1; no clear D. The CDR3 region is CASSLGAIGSGEAFF. Written as DNA, the CDR3 is TGTGCCAGCAGCTTAGGCGCTATAGGATCAGGTGAAGCTTTCTTT.